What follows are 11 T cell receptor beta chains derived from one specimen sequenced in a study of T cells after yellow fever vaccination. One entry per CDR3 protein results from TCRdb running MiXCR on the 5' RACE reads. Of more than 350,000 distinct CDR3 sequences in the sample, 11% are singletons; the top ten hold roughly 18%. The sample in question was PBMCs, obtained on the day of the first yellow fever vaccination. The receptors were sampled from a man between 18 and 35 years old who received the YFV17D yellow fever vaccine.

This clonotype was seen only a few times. This CDR3 is CASSYQGAWEAFF. CDR3 coding DNA: TGTGCCAGCAGTTACCAGGGGGCTTGGGAAGCTTTCTTT. The genes are TRBV6-6 and TRBJ1-1; TRBD1 aligns across 8 bases. CDR1 is MNHNY and CDR2 is SVGAGI in the germline V gene (reference sequence). With 2 bases clipped from V and 8 bases from J, the junction kept 4 bases outside the gene matches. CDR3 length equals 13 residues.

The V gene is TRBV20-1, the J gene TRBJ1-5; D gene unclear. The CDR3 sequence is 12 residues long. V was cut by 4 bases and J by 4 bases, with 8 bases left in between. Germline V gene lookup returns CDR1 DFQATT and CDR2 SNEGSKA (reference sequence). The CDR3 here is CSANQKNQPQHF. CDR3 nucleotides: TGCAGTGCTAACCAGAAGAATCAGCCCCAGCATTTT.

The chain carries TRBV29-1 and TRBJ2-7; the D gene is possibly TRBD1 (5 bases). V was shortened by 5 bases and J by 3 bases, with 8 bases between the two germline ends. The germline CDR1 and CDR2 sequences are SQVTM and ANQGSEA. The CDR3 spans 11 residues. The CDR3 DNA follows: TGCAGCGTTTTGGACAACTACGAGCAGTACGTC. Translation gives CSVLDNYEQYV.

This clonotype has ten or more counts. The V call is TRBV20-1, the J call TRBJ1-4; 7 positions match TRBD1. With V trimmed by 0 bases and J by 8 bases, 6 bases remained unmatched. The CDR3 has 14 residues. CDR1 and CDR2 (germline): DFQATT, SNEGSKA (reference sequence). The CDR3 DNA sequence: TGCAGTGCTAGAGATCGGACAGGTCTGGAAAAACTGTTTTTT. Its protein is CSARDRTGLEKLFF.

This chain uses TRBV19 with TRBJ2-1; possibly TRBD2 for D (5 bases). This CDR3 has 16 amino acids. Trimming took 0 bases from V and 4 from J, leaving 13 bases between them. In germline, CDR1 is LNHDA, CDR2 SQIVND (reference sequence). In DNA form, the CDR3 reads TGTGCCAGTAGTATAGATGGGAGCACACTATACAATGAGCAGTTCTTC. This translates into CASSIDGSTLYNEQFF.

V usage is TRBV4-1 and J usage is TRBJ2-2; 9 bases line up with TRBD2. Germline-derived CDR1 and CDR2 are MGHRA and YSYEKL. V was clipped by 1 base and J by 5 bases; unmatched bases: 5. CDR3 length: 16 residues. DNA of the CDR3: TGCGCCAGCAGCCAAGGTCGGCGGGGGGGAACCGGGGAGCTGTTTTTT. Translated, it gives CASSQGRRGGTGELFF.

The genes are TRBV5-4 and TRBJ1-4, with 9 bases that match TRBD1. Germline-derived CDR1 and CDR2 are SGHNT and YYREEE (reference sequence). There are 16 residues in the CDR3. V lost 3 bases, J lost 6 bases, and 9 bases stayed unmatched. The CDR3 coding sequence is TGTGCCAGCAGCTGGACTCCGGGACAGGGTGATGAAAAACTGTTTTTT. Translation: CASSWTPGQGDEKLFF. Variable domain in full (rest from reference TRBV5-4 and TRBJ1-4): ETGVTQSPTHLIKTRGQQVTLRCSSQSGHNTVSWYQQALGQGPQFIFQYYREEENGRGNFPPRFSGLQFPNYSSELNVNALELDDSALYLCASSWTPGQGDEKLFFGSGTQLSVL.

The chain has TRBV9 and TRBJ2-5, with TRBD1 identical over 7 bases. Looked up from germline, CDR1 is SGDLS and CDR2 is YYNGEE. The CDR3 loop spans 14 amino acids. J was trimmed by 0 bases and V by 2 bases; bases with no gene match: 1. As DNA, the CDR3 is TGTGCCAGCAGCGTCACAGGGGACCAAGAGACCCAGTACTTC. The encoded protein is CASSVTGDQETQYF.

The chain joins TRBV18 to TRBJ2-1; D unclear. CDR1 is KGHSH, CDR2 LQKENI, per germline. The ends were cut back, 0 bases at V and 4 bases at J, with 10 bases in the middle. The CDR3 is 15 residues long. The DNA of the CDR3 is TGTGCCAGCTCACCACCGTATCCCCAATACAATGAGCAGTTCTTC. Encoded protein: CASSPPYPQYNEQFF.

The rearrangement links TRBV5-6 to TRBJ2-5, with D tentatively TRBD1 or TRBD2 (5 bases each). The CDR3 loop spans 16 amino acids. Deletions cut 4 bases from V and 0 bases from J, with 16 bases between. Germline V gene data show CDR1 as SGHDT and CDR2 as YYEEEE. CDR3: CASSRIFGTDQETQYF. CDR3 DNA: TGTGCCAGCAGCAGGATCTTTGGGACGGACCAAGAGACCCAGTACTTC.

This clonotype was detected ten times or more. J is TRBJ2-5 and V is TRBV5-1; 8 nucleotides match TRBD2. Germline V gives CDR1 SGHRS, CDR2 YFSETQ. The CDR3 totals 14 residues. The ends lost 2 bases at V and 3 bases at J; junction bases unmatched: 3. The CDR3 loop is CASSLTSGEETQYF. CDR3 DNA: TGCGCCAGCAGCTTAACTAGCGGCGAAGAGACCCAGTACTTC.